The clone carrying this T cell receptor beta chain was seen a single time. What it recognizes is unknown. Treatment was busulfan-fludarabine conditioning, a marrow graft, and cyclophosphamide on days +3 and +4. The source of the sample is a study of T cells after posttransplantation cyclophosphamide. Study-level results: Blood and skin or GI T cell repertoires showed limited TRB overlap.

J was trimmed by 1 base and V by 4 bases; bases with no gene match: 3. The CDR3 covers 14 residues. Germline CDR1 reads MGHRA; CDR2 reads YSYEKL. Assay: immunoSEQ multiplex PCR; the TCRdb copy retains only in-frame clones and omits some. The sample has approximately 10,000 clones; about 89% are singletons. Sequenced here: PBMCs, sampled after allogeneic stem cell transplant with posttransplant cyclophosphamide. This chain connects TRBV4-1 to TRBJ1-1; 7 bases are a match to TRBD1. The TCR was taken from a female patient aged 30-39 years who received an allogeneic stem cell transplant from an unrelated donor, was CMV-positive, and had no GVHD. Some T cells may be transferred from the graft donor. This CDR3 is CASSLGTANTEAFF. The DNA of the CDR3 is TGCGCCAGCAGCCTAGGGACAGCGAACACTGAAGCTTTCTTT.